This T cell receptor beta chain was sequenced for a study of OX40 agonist ivuxolimab in advanced cancers. Across the study: Age averaged around 54 years (range roughly 20 to 90), and more than 80% were male. Study-level points and caveats: Averaged across samples, CD8+ T cells carried more expanded clones than CD4+ did.

The assay was immunoSEQ multiplex PCR, and TCRdb's table has in-frame clones only and misses some. Of just under 80,000 clones listed, roughly four fifths are singletons. V gave up 1 base and J gave up 9 bases, with 11 bases separating them. Germline V gives CDR1 SGHTS, CDR2 YDEGEE. The CDR3 covers 13 residues. In regard to this clone: Antigen unknown.

Autoimmune disease history or systemic immunosuppression barred patients. The receptor was isolated from an adult with an advanced solid tumor such as melanoma, head and neck, liver or kidney cancer. The chain links TRBV5-8 to TRBJ1-5; D uncertain. The input for sequencing was CD4+ or CD8+ T cells sorted from blood, taken in a trial of the OX40 agonist ivuxolimab. The CDR3, as DNA: TGTGCCAGCAGCTTGCGGCAGGTTGGGCCCCAGCATTTT. The encoded protein is CASSLRQVGPQHF.